This T cell receptor beta chain was identified during a study of T-cell memory formation after mild COVID-19. The overall study: Clusters were largely donor specific.

Unmatched junction bases numbered 7, after V lost 6 bases and J lost 4 bases. The CDR3 is made up of 15 amino acids. Germline values: CDR1 MDHEN, CDR2 SYDVKM. This clonotype was found a few times. What it binds is not known. 5'RACE, which relied on constant-segment primers, yielded TCR alpha and TCR beta cDNA libraries carrying sample barcodes and UMIs. TCRdb reprocessed the 5' RACE reads with MiXCR, giving one entry per CDR3 protein. The sample lists 250,000 to 300,000 distinct CDR3 sequences, less than 9.5% occurring once. Notes on the study in general: Clones contracting across day 15 to 85 had a balanced CD4/CD8 profile; later expanding clones leaned CD4+. SARS-CoV-2 specificity of second-wave clones peaking day 37 was unconfirmed.

The sequenced material came from PBMCs or a T cell subset sorted from them (not recorded which). The source is a man between 18 and 29 years old who had mild COVID-19 (a few samples of this study predate the infection). Cell type and time point are not known. The chain links TRBV28 to TRBJ2-3, with 10 bases aligning to TRBD2. The CDR3 DNA sequence: TGTGCCAGCAGCGGAGGAGGGACTAGCGCAGATACGCAGTATTTT. Its protein is CASSGGGTSADTQYF.